The rows below give T cell receptor beta chains drawn from one sample of a study of shared clonotypes between healthy human individuals. Measured with immunoSEQ multiplex PCR; TCRdb has only the in-frame clones, and not every one. The sample shows about 1,800,000 clones, 85% to 95% of them seen only once. The sequenced sample consisted of naive CD8+ T cells sorted from blood. Receptors originate from a young man in good health. CDR3s include the opening cysteine and the closing phenylalanine or tryptophan. D genes are given only for firm matches. Clone size is not always given. Where it is, it says once, few, many or a class for expanded clones.

d_call: NA
j_call: TRBJ1-1
v_call: TRBV5-1
clone_size: once
cdr3_nt: TGCGCCAGCAGCTTGGCCGGTCAGGGGACCCCAAACACTGAAGCTTTCTTT
cdr3_aa: CASSLAGQGTPNTEAFF

d_call: NA
j_call: TRBJ1-2
v_call: TRBV6-1
clone_size: NA
cdr3_nt: TGTGCCAGCAGTGACTCAAGGCATGGCTACACCTTC
cdr3_aa: CASSDSRHGYTF

d_call: NA
j_call: TRBJ1-5
v_call: TRBV4-1
clone_size: NA
cdr3_nt: TGCGCCAGCAGCCCAGAGTGGGGGGGCCTTCAGCCCCAGCATTTT
cdr3_aa: CASSPEWGGLQPQHF

d_call: TRBD1
j_call: TRBJ1-5
v_call: TRBV4-3
clone_size: NA
cdr3_nt: TGCGCCAGCAGCCAAGAGGACAGGGATCTCTATAGCAATCAGCCCCAGCATTTT
cdr3_aa: CASSQEDRDLYSNQPQHF

d_call: NA
j_call: TRBJ1-5
v_call: TRBV5-8
clone_size: NA
cdr3_nt: TGTGCCAGCAGCCCCTCGTCCAGTTCGAGCAATCAGCCCCAGCATTTT
cdr3_aa: CASSPSSSSSNQPQHF

d_call: NA
j_call: TRBJ2-7
v_call: TRBV7-9
clone_size: NA
cdr3_nt: TGTGCCAGCAGTGACATTCAGGGACCGTCAGTCTACGAGCAGTACTTC
cdr3_aa: CASSDIQGPSVYEQYF

d_call: NA
j_call: TRBJ2-7
v_call: TRBV9
clone_size: NA
cdr3_nt: TGTGCCAGCAGCGTAGAGGGACTCACCTACGAGCAGTACTTC
cdr3_aa: CASSVEGLTYEQYF

d_call: TRBD1
j_call: TRBJ2-7
v_call: TRBV27
clone_size: NA
cdr3_nt: TGTGCCAGCCGGGTTTTTGAACAGGGGGCGTACGAGCAGTACTTC
cdr3_aa: CASRVFEQGAYEQYF

d_call: NA
j_call: TRBJ2-1
v_call: TRBV5-6
clone_size: NA
cdr3_nt: TGTGCCAGCAGGTTGAGGCTAGCGCTCTACAATGAGCAGTTCTTC
cdr3_aa: CASRLRLALYNEQFF

d_call: TRBD1
j_call: TRBJ1-6
v_call: TRBV5-6
clone_size: NA
cdr3_nt: TGTGCCAGCAGCCCAGGGGGCGCAGGGAATTCACCCCTCCACTTT
cdr3_aa: CASSPGGAGNSPLHF

d_call: NA
j_call: TRBJ1-1
v_call: TRBV6-5
clone_size: NA
cdr3_nt: TGTGCCAGCAGTTACCTGTCAGACATGAACACTGAAGCTTTCTTT
cdr3_aa: CASSYLSDMNTEAFF

d_call: NA
j_call: TRBJ1-6
v_call: TRBV2
clone_size: NA
cdr3_nt: TGTGCCAGCAGACGATCGGGTGGTTCACCCCTCCACTTT
cdr3_aa: CASRRSGGSPLHF

d_call: TRBD1
j_call: TRBJ2-7
v_call: TRBV5-1
clone_size: NA
cdr3_nt: TGCGCCAGCAGCTTGATCGACAGGGTCGAGCAGTACTTC
cdr3_aa: CASSLIDRVEQYF

d_call: NA
j_call: TRBJ2-5
v_call: TRBV10-3
clone_size: NA
cdr3_nt: TGTGCCATCAGGGGGGTGGAAGGCGAGGAGACCCAGTACTTC
cdr3_aa: CAIRGVEGEETQYF

d_call: NA
j_call: TRBJ2-7
v_call: TRBV7-6
clone_size: NA
cdr3_nt: TGTGCCAGCAGCCTTACTCGAGGGTTGTTGGACGAGCAGTACTTC
cdr3_aa: CASSLTRGLLDEQYF

d_call: TRBD2
j_call: TRBJ2-3
v_call: TRBV28
clone_size: once
cdr3_nt: TGTGCCAGCAGTTTCCAGCGGGGGGGCACAGATACGCAGTATTTT
cdr3_aa: CASSFQRGGTDTQYF

d_call: NA
j_call: TRBJ2-1
v_call: TRBV6-6
clone_size: NA
cdr3_nt: TGTGCCAGCAGTTCGGACTGGGGGGCCTACAATGAGCAGTTCTTC
cdr3_aa: CASSSDWGAYNEQFF

d_call: NA
j_call: TRBJ2-7
v_call: TRBV13
clone_size: NA
cdr3_nt: TGTGCCAGCAGCCCCGACAGTACCTACGAGCAGTACTTC
cdr3_aa: CASSPDSTYEQYF

d_call: NA
j_call: TRBJ2-7
v_call: TRBV5-6
clone_size: NA
cdr3_nt: TGTGCCAGCCAGCTTGGCGGGGTTGAGCAGGGAATTTACGAGCAGTACTTC
cdr3_aa: CASQLGGVEQGIYEQYF

d_call: NA
j_call: TRBJ2-2
v_call: TRBV27
clone_size: NA
cdr3_nt: TGTGCCAGCAGCTTGGACTATCACACCGGGGAGCTGTTTTTT
cdr3_aa: CASSLDYHTGELFF

d_call: NA
j_call: TRBJ2-7
v_call: TRBV11-3
clone_size: NA
cdr3_nt: TGTGCCAGCAGTCCAGAGGGGGGACTGGTCGATCACGAGCAGTACTTC
cdr3_aa: CASSPEGGLVDHEQYF

d_call: TRBD1
j_call: TRBJ2-7
v_call: TRBV7-2
clone_size: NA
cdr3_nt: TGTGCCAGCAGCTCCGACAGGGGAGGCTACGAGCAGTACTTC
cdr3_aa: CASSSDRGGYEQYF

d_call: NA
j_call: TRBJ2-7
v_call: TRBV2
clone_size: NA
cdr3_nt: TGTGCCAGCAGGGACAGGGAGGGCTACGAGCAGTACTTC
cdr3_aa: CASRDREGYEQYF

d_call: NA
j_call: TRBJ1-1
v_call: TRBV7-8
clone_size: NA
cdr3_nt: TGTGCCAGCAGCTTAGAGGCACAAACCCAAGCTTTCTTT
cdr3_aa: CASSLEAQTQAFF

d_call: NA
j_call: TRBJ2-3
v_call: TRBV7-2
clone_size: NA
cdr3_nt: TGTGCCAGCAGCTCCGAGGACTACCTAGGAGATACGCAGTATTTT
cdr3_aa: CASSSEDYLGDTQYF

d_call: NA
j_call: TRBJ2-7
v_call: TRBV28
clone_size: NA
cdr3_nt: TGTGCCAGCAGTTTCTGGGGCACCTACGAGCAGTACTTC
cdr3_aa: CASSFWGTYEQYF

d_call: NA
j_call: TRBJ2-7
v_call: TRBV9
clone_size: NA
cdr3_nt: TGTGCCAGCAGCCCCGGGGGAGACGGCTACGAGCAGTACTTC
cdr3_aa: CASSPGGDGYEQYF

d_call: TRBD2
j_call: TRBJ2-1
v_call: TRBV7-9
clone_size: NA
cdr3_nt: TGTGCCAGCAGCTTACTAGCGGGAGGGTCCTACAATGAGCAGTTCTTC
cdr3_aa: CASSLLAGGSYNEQFF

d_call: NA
j_call: TRBJ2-1
v_call: TRBV11-2
clone_size: NA
cdr3_nt: TGTGCCAGCAGCTTAGCGGGGACGGGCTACAATGAGCAGTTCTTC
cdr3_aa: CASSLAGTGYNEQFF

d_call: TRBD2
j_call: TRBJ2-7
v_call: TRBV4-1
clone_size: NA
cdr3_nt: TGCGCCAGCAGCCCCGAAGAGGTAGCGGGGACCCTTGCCTACGAGCAGTACTTC
cdr3_aa: CASSPEEVAGTLAYEQYF

d_call: TRBD1
j_call: TRBJ2-5
v_call: TRBV29-1
clone_size: NA
cdr3_nt: TGCAGCGTTGAAGAGCTGGACAGGGACCAAGAGACCCAGTACTTC
cdr3_aa: CSVEELDRDQETQYF

d_call: NA
j_call: TRBJ2-7
v_call: TRBV18
clone_size: NA
cdr3_nt: TGTGCCAGCTCACAGAACAGGGATTTAAGCTCCTACGAGCAGTACTTC
cdr3_aa: CASSQNRDLSSYEQYF